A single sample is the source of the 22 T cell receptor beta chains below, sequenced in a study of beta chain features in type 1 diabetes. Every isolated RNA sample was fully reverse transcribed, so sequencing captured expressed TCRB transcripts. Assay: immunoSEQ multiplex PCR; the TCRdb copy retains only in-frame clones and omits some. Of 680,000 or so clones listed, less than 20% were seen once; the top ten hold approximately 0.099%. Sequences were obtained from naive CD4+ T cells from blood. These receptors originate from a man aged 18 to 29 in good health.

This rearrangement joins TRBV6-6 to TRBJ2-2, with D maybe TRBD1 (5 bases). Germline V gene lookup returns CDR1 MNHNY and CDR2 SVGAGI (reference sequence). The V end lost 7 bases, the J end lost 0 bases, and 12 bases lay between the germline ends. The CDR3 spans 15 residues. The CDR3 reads CASTEGAANTGELFF. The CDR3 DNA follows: TGTGCCAGCACCGAAGGGGCTGCGAACACCGGGGAGCTGTTTTTT.

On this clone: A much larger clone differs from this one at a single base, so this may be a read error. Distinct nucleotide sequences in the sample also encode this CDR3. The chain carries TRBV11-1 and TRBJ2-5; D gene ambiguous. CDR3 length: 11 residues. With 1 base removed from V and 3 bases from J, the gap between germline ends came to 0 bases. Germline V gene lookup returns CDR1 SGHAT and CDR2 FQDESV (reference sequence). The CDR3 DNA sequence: TGTGCCAGCAGCTTAGAAGAGACCCAGTACTTC. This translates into CASSLEETQYF. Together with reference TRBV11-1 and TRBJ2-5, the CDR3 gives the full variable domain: EAEVAQSPRYKITEKSQAVAFWCDPISGHATLYWYRQILGQGPELLVQFQDESVVDDSQLPKDRFSAERLKGVDSTLKIQPAELGDSAMYLCASSLEETQYFGPGTRLLVL.

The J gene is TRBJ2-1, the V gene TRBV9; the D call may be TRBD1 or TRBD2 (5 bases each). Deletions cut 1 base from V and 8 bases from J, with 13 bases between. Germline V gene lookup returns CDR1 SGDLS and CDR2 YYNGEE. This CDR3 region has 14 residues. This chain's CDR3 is CASSVLGVYHEQFF. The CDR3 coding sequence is TGTGCCAGCAGCGTACTGGGGGTTTACCATGAGCAGTTCTTC.

The CDR3, as DNA: TGTGCCAGCAGTTACGGGGAGGGGGCGGCTGAAGCTTTCTTT. Its translation: CASSYGEGAAEAFF. The chain is built from TRBV6-5 and TRBJ1-1, with 7 positions matching TRBD1. The length of the CDR3 is 14 residues. V lost 2 bases, J lost 6 bases, and 6 bases stayed unmatched. The germline CDR1 and CDR2 sequences are MNHEY and SVGAGI.

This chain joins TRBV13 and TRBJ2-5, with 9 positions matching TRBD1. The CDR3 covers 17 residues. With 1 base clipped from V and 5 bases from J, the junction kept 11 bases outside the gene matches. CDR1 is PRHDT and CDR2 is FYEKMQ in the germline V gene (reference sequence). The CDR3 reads CASSLVRDREWWETQYF. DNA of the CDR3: TGTGCCAGCAGCTTAGTCCGGGACAGGGAGTGGTGGGAGACCCAGTACTTC.

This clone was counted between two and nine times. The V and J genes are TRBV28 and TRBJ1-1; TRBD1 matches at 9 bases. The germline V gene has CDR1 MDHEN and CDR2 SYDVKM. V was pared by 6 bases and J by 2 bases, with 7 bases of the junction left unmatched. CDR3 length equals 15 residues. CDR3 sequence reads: CASSGGGQGNTEAFF. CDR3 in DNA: TGTGCCAGCAGCGGTGGGGGACAGGGCAACACTGAAGCTTTCTTT.

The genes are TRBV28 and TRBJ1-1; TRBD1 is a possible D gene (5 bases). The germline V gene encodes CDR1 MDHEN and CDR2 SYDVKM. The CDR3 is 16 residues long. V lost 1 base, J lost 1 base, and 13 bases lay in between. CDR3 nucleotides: TGTGCCAGCAGTTTATCAACTGGGGCTGGGAACACTGAAGCTTTCTTT. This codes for CASSLSTGAGNTEAFF.

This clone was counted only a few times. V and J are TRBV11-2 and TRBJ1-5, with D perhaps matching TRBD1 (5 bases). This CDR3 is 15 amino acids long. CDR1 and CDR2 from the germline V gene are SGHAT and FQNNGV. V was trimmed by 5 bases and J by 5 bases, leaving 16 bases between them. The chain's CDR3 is CASSLTRGRDQPQHF. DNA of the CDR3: TGTGCCAGCAGCCTCACTAGGGGCAGAGATCAGCCCCAGCATTTT.

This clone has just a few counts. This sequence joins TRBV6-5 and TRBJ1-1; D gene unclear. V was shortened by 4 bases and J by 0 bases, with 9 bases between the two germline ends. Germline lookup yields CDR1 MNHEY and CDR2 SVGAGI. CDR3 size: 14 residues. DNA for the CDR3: TGTGCCAGCAGTTCGAGGGCAATGAACACTGAAGCTTTCTTT. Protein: CASSSRAMNTEAFF.

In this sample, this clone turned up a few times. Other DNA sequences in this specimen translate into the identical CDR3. The CDR3 bases are TGTGCCAGCAGTGCGGACCGTGCCTACAATGAGCAGTTCTTC. It is translated as CASSADRAYNEQFF. J is TRBJ2-1 and V is TRBV7-2; no clear D. The CDR3 is 14 residues long. The germline V gene encodes CDR1 SGHTA and CDR2 FQGNSA. V was cut by 6 bases and J by 2 bases, with 11 bases left in between.

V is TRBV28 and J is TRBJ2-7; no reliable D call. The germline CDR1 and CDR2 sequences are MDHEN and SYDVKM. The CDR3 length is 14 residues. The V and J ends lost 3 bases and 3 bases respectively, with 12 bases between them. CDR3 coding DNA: TGTGCCAGCAGTTTCCTTCCTCGGCGCTACGAGCAGTACTTC. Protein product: CASSFLPRRYEQYF.

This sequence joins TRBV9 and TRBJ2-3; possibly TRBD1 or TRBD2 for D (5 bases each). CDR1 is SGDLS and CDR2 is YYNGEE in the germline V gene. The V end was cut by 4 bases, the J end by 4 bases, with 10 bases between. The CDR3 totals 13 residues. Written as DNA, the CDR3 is TGTGCCAGCAGCTCGAGAGGGGCAGATACGCAGTATTTT. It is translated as CASSSRGADTQYF. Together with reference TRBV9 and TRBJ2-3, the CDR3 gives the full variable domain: DSGVTQTPKHLITATGQRVTLRCSPRSGDLSVYWYQQSLDQGLQFLIQYYNGEERAKGNILERFSAQQFPDLHSELNLSSLELGDSALYFCASSSRGADTQYFGPGTRLTVL.

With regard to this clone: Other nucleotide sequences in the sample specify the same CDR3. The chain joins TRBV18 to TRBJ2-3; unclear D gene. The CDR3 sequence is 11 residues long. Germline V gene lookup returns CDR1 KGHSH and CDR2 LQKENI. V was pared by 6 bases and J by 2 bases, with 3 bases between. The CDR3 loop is CASSATDTQYF. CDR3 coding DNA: TGTGCCAGCTCGGCCACAGATACGCAGTATTTT. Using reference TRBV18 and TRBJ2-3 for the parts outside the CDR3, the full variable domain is NAGVMQNPRHLVRRRGQEARLRCSPMKGHSHVYWYRQLPEEGLKFMVYLQKENIIDESGMPKERFSAEFPKEGPSILRIQQVVRGDSAAYFCASSATDTQYFGPGTRLTVL.

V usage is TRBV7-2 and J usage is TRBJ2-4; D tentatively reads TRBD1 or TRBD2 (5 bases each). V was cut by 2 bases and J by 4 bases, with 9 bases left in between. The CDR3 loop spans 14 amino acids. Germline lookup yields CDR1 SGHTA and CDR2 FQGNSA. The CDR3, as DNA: TGTGCCAGCAGCTTAATTGGGGGAAAAAACATTCAGTACTTC. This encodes CASSLIGGKNIQYF.

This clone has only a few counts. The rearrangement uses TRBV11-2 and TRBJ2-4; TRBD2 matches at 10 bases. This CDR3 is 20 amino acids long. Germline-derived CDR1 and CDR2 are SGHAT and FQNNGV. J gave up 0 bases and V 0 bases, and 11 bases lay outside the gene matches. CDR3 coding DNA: TGTGCCAGCAGCTTAGAACTACTTTGGCTAGCGGGGGTAGCCAAAAACATTCAGTACTTC. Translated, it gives CASSLELLWLAGVAKNIQYF.

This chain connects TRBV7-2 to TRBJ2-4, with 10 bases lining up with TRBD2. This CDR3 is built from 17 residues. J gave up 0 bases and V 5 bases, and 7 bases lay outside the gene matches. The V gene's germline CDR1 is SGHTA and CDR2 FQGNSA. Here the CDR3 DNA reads TGTGCCAGCAGCCGGACTAGCGGTCGACTAGCCAAAAACATTCAGTACTTC. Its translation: CASSRTSGRLAKNIQYF.

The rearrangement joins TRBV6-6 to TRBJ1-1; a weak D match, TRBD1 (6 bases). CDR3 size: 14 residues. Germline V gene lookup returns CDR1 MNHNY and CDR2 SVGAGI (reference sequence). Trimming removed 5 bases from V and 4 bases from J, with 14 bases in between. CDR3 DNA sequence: TGTGCCAGCAGTCAACAGACAGGTCTCACTGAAGCTTTCTTT. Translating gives CASSQQTGLTEAFF.

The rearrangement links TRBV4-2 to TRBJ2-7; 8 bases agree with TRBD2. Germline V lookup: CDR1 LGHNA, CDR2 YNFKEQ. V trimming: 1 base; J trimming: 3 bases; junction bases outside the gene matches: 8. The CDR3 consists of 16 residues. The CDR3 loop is CASSQVSGATNYEQYF. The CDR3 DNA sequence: TGTGCCAGCAGCCAAGTTAGCGGGGCAACCAACTACGAGCAGTACTTC.

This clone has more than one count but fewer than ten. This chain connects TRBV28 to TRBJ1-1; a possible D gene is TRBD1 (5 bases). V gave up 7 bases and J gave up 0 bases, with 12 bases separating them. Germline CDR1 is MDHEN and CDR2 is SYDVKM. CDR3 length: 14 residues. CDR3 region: CASTLGGVNTEAFF. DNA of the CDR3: TGTGCCAGCACTTTGGGGGGGGTGAACACTGAAGCTTTCTTT.

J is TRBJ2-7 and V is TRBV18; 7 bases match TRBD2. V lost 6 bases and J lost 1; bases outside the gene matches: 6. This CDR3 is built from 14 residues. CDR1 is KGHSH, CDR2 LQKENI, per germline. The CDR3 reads CASSPGRQSYEQYF. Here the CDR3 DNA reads TGTGCCAGCTCCCCCGGGAGGCAGTCCTACGAGCAGTACTTC.

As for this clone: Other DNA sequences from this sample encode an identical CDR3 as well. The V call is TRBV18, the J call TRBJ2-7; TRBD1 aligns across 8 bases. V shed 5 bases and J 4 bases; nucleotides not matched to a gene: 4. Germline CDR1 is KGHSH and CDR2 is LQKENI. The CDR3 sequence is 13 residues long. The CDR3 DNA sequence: TGTGCCAGCTCAGGAACAGGGGGGTACGAGCAGTACTTC. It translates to CASSGTGGYEQYF.

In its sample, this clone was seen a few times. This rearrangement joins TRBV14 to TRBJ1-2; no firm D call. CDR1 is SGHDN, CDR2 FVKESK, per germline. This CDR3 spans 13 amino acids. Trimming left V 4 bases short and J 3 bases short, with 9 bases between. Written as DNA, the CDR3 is TGTGCCAGCAGCCGGTCCGGGGACTATGGCTACACCTTC. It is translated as CASSRSGDYGYTF.